Described below is a single T cell receptor beta chain sequence and its context. This specimen belongs to a study of blood T cell repertoires in COVID-19. Across the study: T cells, B-cell-depleted T cells, or PBMCs provided the cDNA or gDNA that served as material.

Germline V gives CDR1 LGHDT, CDR2 YNNKEL (reference sequence). The junction had 13 bases not matched to a gene; V was cut back by 5 bases and J by 5 bases. The CDR3 loop spans 17 amino acids. Enrollment of patients from Seattle took place during active infection, with longitudinal follow-up. In the source study's methods: The authors estimated nucleated cell counts from reference gene primer amplification. Assay used: immunoSEQ multiplex PCR; TCRdb lists only in-frame clones, some missing. For V, J and clone size, that table is used; D and trimming come from the DNA. The sample gives approximately 90,000 clones, around 75% of which show up once; about 5.7% is in the top ten.

V and J are TRBV3-1 (or the pseudogene TRBV3-2) and TRBJ2-5; 11 bases are a match to TRBD2. The sequence derives from a man aged 65 to 79 with COVID-19, enrolled during active disease. The sequencing sample was made of peripheral blood. The CDR3 nucleotides are TGTGCCAGCAGCTCCGGCACTAGCGGGAGCGTAGGGGAGACCCAGTACTTC. It specifies CASSSGTSGSVGETQYF.